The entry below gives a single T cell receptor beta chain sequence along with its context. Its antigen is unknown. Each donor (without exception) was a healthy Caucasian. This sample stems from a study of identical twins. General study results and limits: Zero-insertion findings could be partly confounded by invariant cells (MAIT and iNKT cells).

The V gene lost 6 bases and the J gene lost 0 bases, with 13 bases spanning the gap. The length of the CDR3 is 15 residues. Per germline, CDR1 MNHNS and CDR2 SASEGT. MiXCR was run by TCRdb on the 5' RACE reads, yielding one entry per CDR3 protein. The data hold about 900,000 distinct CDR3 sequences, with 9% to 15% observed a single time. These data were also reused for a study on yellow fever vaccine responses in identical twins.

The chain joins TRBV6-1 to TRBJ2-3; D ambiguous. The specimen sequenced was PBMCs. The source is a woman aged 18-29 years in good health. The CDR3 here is CASSRSRLSTDTQYF. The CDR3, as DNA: TGTGCCAGCAGCCGAAGTAGGCTTAGCACAGATACGCAGTATTTT.